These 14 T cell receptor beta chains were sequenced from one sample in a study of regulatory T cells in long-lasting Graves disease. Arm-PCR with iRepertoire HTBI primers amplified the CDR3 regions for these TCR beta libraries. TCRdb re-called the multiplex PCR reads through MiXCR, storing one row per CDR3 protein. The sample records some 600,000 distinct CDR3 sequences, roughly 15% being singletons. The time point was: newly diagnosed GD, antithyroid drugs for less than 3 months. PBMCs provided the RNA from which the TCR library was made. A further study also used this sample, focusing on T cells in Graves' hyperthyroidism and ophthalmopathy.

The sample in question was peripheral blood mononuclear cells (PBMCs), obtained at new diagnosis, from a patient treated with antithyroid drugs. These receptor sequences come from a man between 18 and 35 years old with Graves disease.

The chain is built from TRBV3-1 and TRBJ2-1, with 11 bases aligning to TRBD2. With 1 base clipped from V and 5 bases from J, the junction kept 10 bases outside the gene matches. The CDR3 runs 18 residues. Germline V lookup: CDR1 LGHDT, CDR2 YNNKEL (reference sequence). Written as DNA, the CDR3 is TGTGCCAGCAGCCAAGCGAGCACTAGCGGGAGCCCCCACAATGAGCAGTTCTTC. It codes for CASSQASTSGSPHNEQFF.

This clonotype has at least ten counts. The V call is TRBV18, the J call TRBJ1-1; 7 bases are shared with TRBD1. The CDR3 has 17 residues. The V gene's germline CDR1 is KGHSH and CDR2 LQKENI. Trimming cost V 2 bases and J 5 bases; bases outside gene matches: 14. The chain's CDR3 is CASSPRNRGAERTEAFF. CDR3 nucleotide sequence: TGTGCCAGCTCACCAAGGAACAGGGGCGCAGAGAGAACTGAAGCTTTCTTT.

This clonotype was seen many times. As DNA, the CDR3 is TGTGCCAGCAGTCTAGGGAGGGCCGGCGAGCAGTTCTTC. The encoded protein is CASSLGRAGEQFF. The V gene is TRBV12-3 or TRBV12-4, the J gene TRBJ2-1, with 7 bases aligning to TRBD2. V dropped 5 bases and J dropped 10; count of bases not matched to a gene: 8. This CDR3 contains 13 residues.

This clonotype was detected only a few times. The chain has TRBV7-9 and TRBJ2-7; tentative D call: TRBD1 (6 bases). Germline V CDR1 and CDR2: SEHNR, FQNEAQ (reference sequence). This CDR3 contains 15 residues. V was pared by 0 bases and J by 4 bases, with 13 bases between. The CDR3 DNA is TGTGCCAGCAGCTTAGCCGGGACAAAAGGGTACGAGCAGTACTTC. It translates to CASSLAGTKGYEQYF.

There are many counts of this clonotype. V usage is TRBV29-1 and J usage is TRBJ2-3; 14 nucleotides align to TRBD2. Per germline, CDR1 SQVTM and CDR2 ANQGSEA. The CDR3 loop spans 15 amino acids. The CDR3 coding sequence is TGCAGTATCGTGGGGACTAGCGGGAGTTCAGATACGCAGTATTTT. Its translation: CSIVGTSGSSDTQYF.

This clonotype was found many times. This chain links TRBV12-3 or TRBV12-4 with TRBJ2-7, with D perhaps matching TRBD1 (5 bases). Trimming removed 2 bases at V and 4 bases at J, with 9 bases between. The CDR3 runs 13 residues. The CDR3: CASSLQGVYEQYF. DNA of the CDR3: TGTGCCAGCAGTTTACAAGGGGTATACGAGCAGTACTTC.

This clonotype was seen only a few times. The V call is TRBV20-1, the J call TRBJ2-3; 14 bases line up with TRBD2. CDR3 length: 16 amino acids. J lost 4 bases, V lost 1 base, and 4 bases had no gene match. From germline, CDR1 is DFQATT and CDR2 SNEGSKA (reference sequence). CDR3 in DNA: TGCAGTGCTAGAGGTGGGACTAGCGGGAGCCCAGATACGCAGTATTTT. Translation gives CSARGGTSGSPDTQYF.

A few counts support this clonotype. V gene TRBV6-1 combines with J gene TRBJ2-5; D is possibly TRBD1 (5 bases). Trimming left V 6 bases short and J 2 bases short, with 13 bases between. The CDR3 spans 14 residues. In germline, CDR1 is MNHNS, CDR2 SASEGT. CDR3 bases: TGTGCCAGCAGCCCACAGGTACCTCAAGAGACCCAGTACTTC. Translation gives CASSPQVPQETQYF.

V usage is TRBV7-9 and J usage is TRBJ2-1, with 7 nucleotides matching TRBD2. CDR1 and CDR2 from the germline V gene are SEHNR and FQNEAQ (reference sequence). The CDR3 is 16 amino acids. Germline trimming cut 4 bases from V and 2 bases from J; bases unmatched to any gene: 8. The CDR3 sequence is CASSSTGRQAYNEQFF. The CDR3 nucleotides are TGTGCCAGCAGCTCCACCGGGAGGCAGGCCTACAATGAGCAGTTCTTC.

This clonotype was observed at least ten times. CDR3 amino acids: CSLWGGAGETQYF. CDR3 in DNA: TGCAGCCTCTGGGGGGGAGCGGGGGAGACCCAGTACTTC. V usage is TRBV29-1 and J usage is TRBJ2-5, with TRBD2 identical over 7 bases. The CDR3 totals 13 residues. CDR1 is SQVTM and CDR2 is ANQGSEA in the germline V gene. J gave up 5 bases and V 8 bases, and 11 bases lay outside the gene matches.

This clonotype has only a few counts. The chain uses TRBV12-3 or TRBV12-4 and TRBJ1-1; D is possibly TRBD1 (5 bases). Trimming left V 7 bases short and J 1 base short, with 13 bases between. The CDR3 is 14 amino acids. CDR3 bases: TGTGCCAGCAAGAGGGACGTTTCGAACACTGAAGCTTTCTTT. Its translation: CASKRDVSNTEAFF.

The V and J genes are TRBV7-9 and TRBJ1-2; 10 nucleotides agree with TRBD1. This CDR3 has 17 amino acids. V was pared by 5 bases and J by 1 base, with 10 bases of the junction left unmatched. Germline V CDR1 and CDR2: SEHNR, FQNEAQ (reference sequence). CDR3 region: CASSRLTGTGVNYGYTF. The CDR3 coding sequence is TGTGCCAGCAGCAGACTTACCGGGACAGGGGTTAACTATGGCTACACCTTC.

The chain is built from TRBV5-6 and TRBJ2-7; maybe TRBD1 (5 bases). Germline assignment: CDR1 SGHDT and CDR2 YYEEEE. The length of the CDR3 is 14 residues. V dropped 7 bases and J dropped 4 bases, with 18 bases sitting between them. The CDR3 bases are TGTGCCAGCCTAAACCCCCGACAGCCTTACGAGCAGTACTTC. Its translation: CASLNPRQPYEQYF.

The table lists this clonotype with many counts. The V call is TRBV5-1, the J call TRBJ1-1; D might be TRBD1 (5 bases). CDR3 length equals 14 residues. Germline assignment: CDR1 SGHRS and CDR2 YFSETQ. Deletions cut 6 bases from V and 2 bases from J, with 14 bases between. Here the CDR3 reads CASKAGRGNTEAFF. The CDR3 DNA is TGCGCCAGCAAGGCCGGGAGGGGTAACACTGAAGCTTTCTTT.